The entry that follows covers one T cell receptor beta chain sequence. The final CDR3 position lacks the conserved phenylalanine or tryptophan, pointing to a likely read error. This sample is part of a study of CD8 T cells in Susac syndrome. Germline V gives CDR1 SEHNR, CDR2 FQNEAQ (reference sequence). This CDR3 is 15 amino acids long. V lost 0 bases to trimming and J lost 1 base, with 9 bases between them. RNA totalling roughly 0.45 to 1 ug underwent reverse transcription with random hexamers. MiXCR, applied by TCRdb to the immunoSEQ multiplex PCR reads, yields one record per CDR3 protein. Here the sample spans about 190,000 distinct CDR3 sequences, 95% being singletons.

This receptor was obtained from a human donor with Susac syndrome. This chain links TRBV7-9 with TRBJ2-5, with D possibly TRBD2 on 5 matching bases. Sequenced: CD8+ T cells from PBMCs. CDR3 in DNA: TGTGCCAGCAGCTTAGCTGCGGGTTTCCAAGAGACCCAGTACTTG. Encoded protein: CASSLAAGFQETQYL.